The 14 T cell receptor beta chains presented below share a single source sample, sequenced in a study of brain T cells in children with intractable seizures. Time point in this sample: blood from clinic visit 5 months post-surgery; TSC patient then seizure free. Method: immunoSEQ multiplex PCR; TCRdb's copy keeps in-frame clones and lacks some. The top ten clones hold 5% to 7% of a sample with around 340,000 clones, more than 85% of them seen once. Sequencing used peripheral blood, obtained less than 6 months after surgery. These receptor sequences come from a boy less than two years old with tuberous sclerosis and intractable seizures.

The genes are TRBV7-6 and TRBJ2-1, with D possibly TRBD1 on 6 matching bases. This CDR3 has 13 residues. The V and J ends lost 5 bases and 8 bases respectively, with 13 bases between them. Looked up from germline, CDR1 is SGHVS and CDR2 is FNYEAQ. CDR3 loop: CASSTRQADEQFF. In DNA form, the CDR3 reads TGTGCCAGCAGCACCCGACAGGCGGATGAGCAGTTCTTC.

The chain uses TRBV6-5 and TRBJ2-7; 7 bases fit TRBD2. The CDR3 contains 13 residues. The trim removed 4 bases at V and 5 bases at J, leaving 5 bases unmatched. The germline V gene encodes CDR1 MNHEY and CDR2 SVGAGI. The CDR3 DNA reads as TGTGCCAGCAGTTTCCCGGGGGGAAACGAGCAGTACTTC. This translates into CASSFPGGNEQYF.

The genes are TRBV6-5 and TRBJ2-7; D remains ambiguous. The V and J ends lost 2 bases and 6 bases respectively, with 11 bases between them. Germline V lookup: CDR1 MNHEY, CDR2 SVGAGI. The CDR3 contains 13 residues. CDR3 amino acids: CASSYTVYSEQYF. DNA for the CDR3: TGTGCCAGCAGTTACACCGTCTATAGCGAGCAGTACTTC.

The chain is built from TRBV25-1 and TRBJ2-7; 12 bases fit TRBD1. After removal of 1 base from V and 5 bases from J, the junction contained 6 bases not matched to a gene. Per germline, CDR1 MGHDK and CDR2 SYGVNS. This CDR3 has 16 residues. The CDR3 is CASSELGGQGAHEQYF. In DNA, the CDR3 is TGTGCCAGCAGTGAATTGGGGGGACAGGGGGCCCACGAGCAGTACTTC.

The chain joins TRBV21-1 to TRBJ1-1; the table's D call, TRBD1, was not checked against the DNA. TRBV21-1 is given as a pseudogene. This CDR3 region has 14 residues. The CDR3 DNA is TGTGCCGAACTATGGGACAGGGGGAACACTGAAGCTTTCTTT. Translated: CAELWDRGNTEAFF.

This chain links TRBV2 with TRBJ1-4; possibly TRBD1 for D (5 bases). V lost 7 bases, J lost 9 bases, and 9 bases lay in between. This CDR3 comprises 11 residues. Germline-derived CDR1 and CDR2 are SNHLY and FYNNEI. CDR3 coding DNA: TGTGCCAGCACCAGGGACCAAAAACTGTTTTTT. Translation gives CASTRDQKLFF.

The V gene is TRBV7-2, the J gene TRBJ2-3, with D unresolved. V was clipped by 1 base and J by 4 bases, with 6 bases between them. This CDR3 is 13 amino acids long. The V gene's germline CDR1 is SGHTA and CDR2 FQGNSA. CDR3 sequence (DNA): TGTGCCAGCAGCTTAGTTTATGCAGATACGCAGTATTTT. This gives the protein CASSLVYADTQYF.

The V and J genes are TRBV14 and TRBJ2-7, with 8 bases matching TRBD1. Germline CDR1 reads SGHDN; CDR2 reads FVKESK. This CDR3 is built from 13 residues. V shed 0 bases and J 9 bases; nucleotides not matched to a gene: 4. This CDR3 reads CASSQDRTGGQYF. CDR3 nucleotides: TGTGCCAGCAGCCAAGATCGAACAGGGGGGCAGTACTTC. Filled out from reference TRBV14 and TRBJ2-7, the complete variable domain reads EAGVTQFPSHSVIEKGQTVTLRCDPISGHDNLYWYRRVMGKEIKFLLHFVKESKQDESGMPNNRFLAERTGGTYSTLKVQPAELEDSGVYFCASSQDRTGGQYFGPGTRLTVT.

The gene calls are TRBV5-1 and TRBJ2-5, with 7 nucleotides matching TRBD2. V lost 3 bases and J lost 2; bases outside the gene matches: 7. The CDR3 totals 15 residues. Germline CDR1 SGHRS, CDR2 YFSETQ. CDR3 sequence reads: CASSYGGRGQETQYF. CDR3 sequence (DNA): TGCGCCAGCAGCTACGGAGGGCGGGGGCAAGAGACCCAGTACTTC.

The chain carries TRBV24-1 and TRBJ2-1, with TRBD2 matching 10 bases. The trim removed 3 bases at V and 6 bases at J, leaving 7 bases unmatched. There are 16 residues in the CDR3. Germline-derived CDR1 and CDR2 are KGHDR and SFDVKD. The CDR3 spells CATSDNRLAGANEQFF. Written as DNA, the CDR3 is TGTGCCACCAGTGATAATCGGCTAGCGGGGGCCAATGAGCAGTTCTTC.

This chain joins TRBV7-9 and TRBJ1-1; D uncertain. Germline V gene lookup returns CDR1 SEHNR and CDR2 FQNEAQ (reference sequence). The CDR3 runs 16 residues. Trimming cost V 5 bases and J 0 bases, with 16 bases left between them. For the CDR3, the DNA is TGTGCCAGCAGCCCGGAGTTGGGCATTTTGAACACTGAAGCTTTCTTT. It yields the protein CASSPELGILNTEAFF.

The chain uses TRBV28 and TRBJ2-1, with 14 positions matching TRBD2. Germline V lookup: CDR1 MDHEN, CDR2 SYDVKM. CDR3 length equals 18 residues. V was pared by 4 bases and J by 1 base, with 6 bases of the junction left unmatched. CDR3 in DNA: TGTGCCAGCAGTTCCGGACTAGCGGGAGGTTTATCCTACAATGAGCAGTTCTTC. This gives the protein CASSSGLAGGLSYNEQFF.

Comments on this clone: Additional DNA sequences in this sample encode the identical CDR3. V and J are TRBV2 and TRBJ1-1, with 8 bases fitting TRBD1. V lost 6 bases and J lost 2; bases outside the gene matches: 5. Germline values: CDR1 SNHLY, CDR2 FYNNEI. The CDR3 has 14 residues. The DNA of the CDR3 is TGTGCCAGCAGCCGAGACAGGGGTAACACTGAAGCTTTCTTT. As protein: CASSRDRGNTEAFF.

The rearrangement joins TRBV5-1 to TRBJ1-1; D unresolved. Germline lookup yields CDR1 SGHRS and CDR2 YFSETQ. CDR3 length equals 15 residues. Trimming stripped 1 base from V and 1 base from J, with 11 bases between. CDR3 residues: CASSLRRVGNTEAFF. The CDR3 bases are TGCGCCAGCAGCTTGAGGAGGGTTGGGAACACTGAAGCTTTCTTT.